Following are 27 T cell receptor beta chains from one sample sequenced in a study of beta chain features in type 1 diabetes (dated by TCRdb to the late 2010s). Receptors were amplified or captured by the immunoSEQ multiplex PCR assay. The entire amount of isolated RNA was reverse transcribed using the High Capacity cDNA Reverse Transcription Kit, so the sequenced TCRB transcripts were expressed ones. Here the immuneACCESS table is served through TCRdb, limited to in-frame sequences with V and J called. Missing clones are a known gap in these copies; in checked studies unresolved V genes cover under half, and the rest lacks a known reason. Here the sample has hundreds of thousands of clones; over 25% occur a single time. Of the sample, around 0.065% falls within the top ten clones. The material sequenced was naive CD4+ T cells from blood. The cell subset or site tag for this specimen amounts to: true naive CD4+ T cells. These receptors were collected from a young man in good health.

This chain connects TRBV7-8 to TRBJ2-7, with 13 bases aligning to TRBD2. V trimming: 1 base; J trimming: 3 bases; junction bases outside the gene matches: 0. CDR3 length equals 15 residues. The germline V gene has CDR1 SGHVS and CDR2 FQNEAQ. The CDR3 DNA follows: TGTGCCAGCAGCTTAGGACTAGCGGGAGGCTACGAGCAGTACTTC. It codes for CASSLGLAGGYEQYF.

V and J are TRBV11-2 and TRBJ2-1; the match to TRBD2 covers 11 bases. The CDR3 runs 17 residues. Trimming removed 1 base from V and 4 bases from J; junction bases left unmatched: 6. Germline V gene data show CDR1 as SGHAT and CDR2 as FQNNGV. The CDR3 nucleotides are TGTGCCAGCAGCTTAGCCCCGGGGACTAGCGGATACAATGAGCAGTTCTTC. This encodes CASSLAPGTSGYNEQFF.

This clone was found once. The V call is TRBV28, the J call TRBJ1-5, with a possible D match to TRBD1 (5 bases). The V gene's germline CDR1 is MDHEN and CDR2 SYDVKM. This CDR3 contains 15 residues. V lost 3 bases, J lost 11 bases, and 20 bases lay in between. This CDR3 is CASSLGLSPWVSQHF. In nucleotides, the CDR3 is TGTGCCAGCAGTTTGGGACTGAGCCCATGGGTGTCCCAGCATTTT.

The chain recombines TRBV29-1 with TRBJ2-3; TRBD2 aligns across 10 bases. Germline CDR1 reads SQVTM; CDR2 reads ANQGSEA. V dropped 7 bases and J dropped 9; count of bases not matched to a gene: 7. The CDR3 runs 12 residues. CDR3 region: CSAGQREGTQYF. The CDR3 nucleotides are TGCAGCGCGGGACAGCGGGAGGGGACGCAGTATTTT.

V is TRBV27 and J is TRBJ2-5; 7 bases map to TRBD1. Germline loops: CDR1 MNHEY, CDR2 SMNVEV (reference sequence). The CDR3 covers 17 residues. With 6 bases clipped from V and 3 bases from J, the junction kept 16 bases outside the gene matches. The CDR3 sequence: CASSRTRQGVFEETQYF. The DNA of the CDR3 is TGTGCCAGCAGCCGCACCCGACAGGGAGTTTTTGAAGAGACCCAGTACTTC.

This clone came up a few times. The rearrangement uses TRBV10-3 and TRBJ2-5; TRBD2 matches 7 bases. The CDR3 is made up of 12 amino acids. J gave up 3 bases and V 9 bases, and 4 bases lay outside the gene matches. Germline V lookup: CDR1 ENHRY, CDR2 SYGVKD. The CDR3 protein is CAIGLVEETQYF. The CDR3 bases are TGTGCCATTGGACTAGTTGAAGAGACCCAGTACTTC.

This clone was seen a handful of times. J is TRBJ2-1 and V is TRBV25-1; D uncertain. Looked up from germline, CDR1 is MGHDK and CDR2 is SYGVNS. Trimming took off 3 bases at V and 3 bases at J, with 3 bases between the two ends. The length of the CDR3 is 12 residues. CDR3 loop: CASSDGYNEQFF. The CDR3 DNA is TGTGCCAGCAGTGACGGCTACAATGAGCAGTTCTTC.

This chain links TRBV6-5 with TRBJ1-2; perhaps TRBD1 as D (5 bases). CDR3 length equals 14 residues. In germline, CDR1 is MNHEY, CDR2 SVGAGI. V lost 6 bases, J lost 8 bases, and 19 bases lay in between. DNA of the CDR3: TGTGCCAGCAGCCAGACCCCCGAGGGGAGCGGCTACACCTTC. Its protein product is CASSQTPEGSGYTF.

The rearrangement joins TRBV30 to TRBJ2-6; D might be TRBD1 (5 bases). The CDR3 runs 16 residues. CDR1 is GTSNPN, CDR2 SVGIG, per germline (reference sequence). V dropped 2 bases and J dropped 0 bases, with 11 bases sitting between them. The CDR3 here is CAWSTPDSSGANVLTF. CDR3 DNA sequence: TGTGCCTGGAGTACCCCAGACAGCTCTGGGGCCAACGTCCTGACTTTC.

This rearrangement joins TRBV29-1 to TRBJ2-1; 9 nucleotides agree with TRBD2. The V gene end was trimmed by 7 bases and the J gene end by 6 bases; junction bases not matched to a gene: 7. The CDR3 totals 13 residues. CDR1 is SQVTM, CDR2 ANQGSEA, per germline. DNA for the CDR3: TGCAGCGGGTGGCTAGCGGGGACCAATGAGCAGTTCTTC. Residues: CSGWLAGTNEQFF.

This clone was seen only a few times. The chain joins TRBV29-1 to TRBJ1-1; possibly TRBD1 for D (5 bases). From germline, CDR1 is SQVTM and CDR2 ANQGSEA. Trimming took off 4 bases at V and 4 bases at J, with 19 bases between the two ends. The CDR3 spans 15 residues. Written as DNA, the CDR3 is TGCAGCGTTGGAGGGGACGAGGGGCCGGGCACTGAAGCTTTCTTT. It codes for CSVGGDEGPGTEAFF.

The CDR3 DNA is TGCAGCGCCGAGGGTAGTAGCTACTCCTACAATGAGCAGTTCTTC. It codes for CSAEGSSYSYNEQFF. The gene calls are TRBV29-1 and TRBJ2-1, with D possibly matching TRBD2 (5 bases). The CDR3 has 15 amino acids. Per germline, CDR1 SQVTM and CDR2 ANQGSEA. V dropped 7 bases and J dropped 0 bases, with 16 bases sitting between them.

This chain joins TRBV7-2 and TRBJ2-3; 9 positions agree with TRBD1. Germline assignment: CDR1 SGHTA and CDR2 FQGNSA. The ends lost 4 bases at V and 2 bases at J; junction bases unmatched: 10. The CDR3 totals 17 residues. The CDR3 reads CASSSSGTGLATDTQYF. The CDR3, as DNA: TGTGCCAGCAGCTCCTCCGGGACAGGGCTTGCCACAGATACGCAGTATTTT.

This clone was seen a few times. DNA for the CDR3: TGTGCCAGCAACCCAGACGGGACAGTGCCGCCAGATACGCAGTATTTT. As protein: CASNPDGTVPPDTQYF. This chain uses TRBV7-9 with TRBJ2-3; 7 positions agree with TRBD1. V lost 7 bases and J lost 4; bases outside the gene matches: 14. The CDR3 consists of 16 residues. Germline CDR1 SEHNR, CDR2 FQNEAQ (reference sequence).

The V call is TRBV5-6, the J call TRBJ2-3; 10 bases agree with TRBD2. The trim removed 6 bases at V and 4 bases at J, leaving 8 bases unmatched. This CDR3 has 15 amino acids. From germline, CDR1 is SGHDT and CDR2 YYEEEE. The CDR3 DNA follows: TGTGCCAGCAACTCGATAGCGGGAGGTTCAGATACGCAGTATTTT. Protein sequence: CASNSIAGGSDTQYF. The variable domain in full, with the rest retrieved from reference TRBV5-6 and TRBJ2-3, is DAGVTQSPTHLIKTRGQQVTLRCSPKSGHDTVSWYQQALGQGPQFIFQYYEEEERQRGNFPDRFSGHQFPNYSSELNVNALLLGDSALYLCASNSIAGGSDTQYFGPGTRLTVL.

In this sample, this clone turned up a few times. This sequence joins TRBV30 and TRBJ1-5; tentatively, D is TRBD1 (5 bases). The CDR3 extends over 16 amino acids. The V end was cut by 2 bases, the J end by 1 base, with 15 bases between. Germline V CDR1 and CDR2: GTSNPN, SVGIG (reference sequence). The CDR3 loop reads CAWSPLGTGSNQPQHF. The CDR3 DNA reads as TGTGCCTGGAGTCCACTCGGGACCGGGAGCAATCAGCCCCAGCATTTT.

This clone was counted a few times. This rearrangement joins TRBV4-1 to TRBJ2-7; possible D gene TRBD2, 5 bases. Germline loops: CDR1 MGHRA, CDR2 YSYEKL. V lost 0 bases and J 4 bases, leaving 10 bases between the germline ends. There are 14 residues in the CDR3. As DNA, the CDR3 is TGCGCCAGCAGCCAAGATCGAAGGGAGTACGAGCAGTACTTC. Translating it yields CASSQDRREYEQYF.

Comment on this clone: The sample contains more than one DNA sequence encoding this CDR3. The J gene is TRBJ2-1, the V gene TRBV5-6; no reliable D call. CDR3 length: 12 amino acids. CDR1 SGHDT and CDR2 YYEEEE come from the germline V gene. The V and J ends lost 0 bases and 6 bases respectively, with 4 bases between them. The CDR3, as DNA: TGTGCCAGCAGCTTGGAACGCAATGAGCAGTTCTTC. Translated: CASSLERNEQFF.

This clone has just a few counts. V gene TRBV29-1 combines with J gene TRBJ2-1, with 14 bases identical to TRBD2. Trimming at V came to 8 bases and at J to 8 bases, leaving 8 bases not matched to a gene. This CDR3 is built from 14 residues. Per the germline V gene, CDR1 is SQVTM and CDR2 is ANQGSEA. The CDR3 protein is CSTRTSGRSYEQFF. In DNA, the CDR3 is TGCAGCACCCGGACTAGCGGGAGGAGCTATGAGCAGTTCTTC.

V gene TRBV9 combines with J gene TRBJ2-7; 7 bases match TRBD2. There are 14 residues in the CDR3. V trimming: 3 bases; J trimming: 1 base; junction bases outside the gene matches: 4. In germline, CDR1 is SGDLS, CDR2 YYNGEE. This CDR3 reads CASSATSLSYEQYF. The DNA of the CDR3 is TGTGCCAGCAGCGCGACTAGCCTTTCCTACGAGCAGTACTTC.

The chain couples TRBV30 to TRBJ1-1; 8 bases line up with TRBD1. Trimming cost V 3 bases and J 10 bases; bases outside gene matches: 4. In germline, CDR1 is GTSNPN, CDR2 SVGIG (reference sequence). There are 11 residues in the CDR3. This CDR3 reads CAWSYDRGAFF. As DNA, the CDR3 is TGTGCCTGGAGCTACGACAGGGGAGCTTTCTTT.

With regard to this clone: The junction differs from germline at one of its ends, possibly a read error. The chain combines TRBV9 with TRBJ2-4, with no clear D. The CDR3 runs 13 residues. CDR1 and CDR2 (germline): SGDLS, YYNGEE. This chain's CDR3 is CASSVGGWTAPSF. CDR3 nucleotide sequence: TGTGCCAGCAGCGTAGGTGGATGGACCGCCCCCAGCTTC.

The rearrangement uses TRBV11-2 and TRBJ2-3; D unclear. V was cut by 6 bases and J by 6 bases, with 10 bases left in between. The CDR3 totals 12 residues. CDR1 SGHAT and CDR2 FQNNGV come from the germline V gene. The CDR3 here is CASSPPTDTQYF. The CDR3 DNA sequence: TGTGCCAGCAGTCCCCCGACGGATACGCAGTATTTT.

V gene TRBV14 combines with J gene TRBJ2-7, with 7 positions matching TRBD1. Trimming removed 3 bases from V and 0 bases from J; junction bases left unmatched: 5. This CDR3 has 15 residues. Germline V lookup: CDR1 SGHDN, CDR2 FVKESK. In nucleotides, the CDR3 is TGTGCCAGCAGCCATCGGTACAGGGGCTCCTACGAGCAGTACTTC. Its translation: CASSHRYRGSYEQYF.

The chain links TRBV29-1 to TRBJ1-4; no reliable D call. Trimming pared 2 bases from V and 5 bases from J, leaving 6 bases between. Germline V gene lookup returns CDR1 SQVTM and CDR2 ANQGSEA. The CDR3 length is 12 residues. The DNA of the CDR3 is TGCAGCGTTGAACGAGCAAATGAAAAACTGTTTTTT. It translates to CSVERANEKLFF.

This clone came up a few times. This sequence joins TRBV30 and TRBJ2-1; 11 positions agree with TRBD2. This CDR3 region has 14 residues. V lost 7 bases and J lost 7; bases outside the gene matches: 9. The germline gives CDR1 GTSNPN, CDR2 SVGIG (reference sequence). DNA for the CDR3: TGTGCCTCATATAGCGGGAGGGCGGAAAATGAGCAGTTCTTC. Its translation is CASYSGRAENEQFF.

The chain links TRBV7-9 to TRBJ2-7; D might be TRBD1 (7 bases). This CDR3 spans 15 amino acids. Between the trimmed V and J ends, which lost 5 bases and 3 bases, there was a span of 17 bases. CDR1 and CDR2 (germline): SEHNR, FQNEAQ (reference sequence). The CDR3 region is CASSPRGYRGYEQYF. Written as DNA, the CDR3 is TGTGCCAGCAGCCCCCGGGGGTACAGGGGCTACGAGCAGTACTTC.